Each of the 10 T cell receptor beta chains below was sequenced from the same sample in a study of blood T cell repertoires in COVID-19. Repertoires were generated with immunoSEQ multiplex PCR, while TCRdb's copy carries only in-frame clones and drops some. The table lists 300,000 to 400,000 clones, over 75% of them singletons, with approximately 7.9% in the top ten. Sequencing was carried out using peripheral blood. Receptors were obtained from a human donor in a cohort sampled during active COVID-19.

The chain employs TRBV10-3 and TRBJ1-1, with 9 positions matching TRBD1. CDR3 length: 14 residues. J was trimmed by 1 base and V by 5 bases; bases with no gene match: 2. Per germline, CDR1 ENHRY and CDR2 SYGVKD. The CDR3 protein is CAISPGQGNTEAFF. CDR3 DNA sequence: TGTGCCATCAGTCCGGGACAGGGGAACACTGAAGCTTTCTTT.

The genes are TRBV12-3 or TRBV12-4 and TRBJ2-3; D not resolved. V lost 3 bases and J 0 bases, leaving 4 bases between the germline ends. The CDR3 runs 13 residues. As DNA, the CDR3 is TGTGCCAGCAGTTTCTCTAGCACAGATACGCAGTATTTT. It is translated as CASSFSSTDTQYF.

This clone has more than one count but fewer than ten. The genes are TRBV3-1 (or the pseudogene TRBV3-2) and TRBJ2-3, with 11 bases identical to TRBD2. Germline CDR1 LGHDT, CDR2 YNNKEL (reference sequence). Trimming cost V 5 bases and J 2 bases; bases outside gene matches: 6. This CDR3 spans 16 amino acids. The CDR3 loop is CASSTRLAGNTDTQYF. Written as DNA, the CDR3 is TGTGCCAGCAGCACCCGACTAGCGGGGAACACAGATACGCAGTATTTT.

The chain recombines TRBV6-9 with TRBJ2-2; 7 bases are a match to TRBD1. The V segment lost 6 bases and the J segment 7 bases; nucleotides outside the gene matches: 8. The germline V gene has CDR1 MNHGY and CDR2 SVAAGI. This CDR3 spans 14 amino acids. The CDR3 sequence: CASRPRDSRGELFF. The CDR3 DNA sequence: TGTGCCAGCAGACCCCGGGACAGTCGCGGGGAGCTGTTTTTT.

In its sample, this clone was seen once. In DNA, the CDR3 is TGTGCCAGCAGCAAGCCTCTGAGGGTTACGCAGTATTTT. Protein: CASSKPLRVTQYF. The gene calls are TRBV7-2 and TRBJ2-3; D is perhaps TRBD2 (5 bases). V lost 5 bases to trimming and J lost 8 bases, with 14 bases between them. CDR1 SGHTA and CDR2 FQGNSA come from the germline V gene. This CDR3 is built from 13 residues.

This clone was recorded once. The chain couples TRBV19 to TRBJ2-7, with TRBD1 matching 10 bases. The CDR3 length is 14 residues. The V gene's germline CDR1 is LNHDA and CDR2 SQIVND (reference sequence). Trimming at V came to 4 bases and at J to 6 bases, leaving 6 bases not matched to a gene. Here the CDR3 DNA reads TGTGCCAGTAGTACCGACAGGGGGCGAAGCGAGCAGTACTTC. Translation: CASSTDRGRSEQYF.

The V call is TRBV18, the J call TRBJ2-7, with 7 bases identical to TRBD2. The length of the CDR3 is 14 residues. V shed 1 base, J shed 4 bases, and the junction held 4 bases outside the gene matches. Looked up from germline, CDR1 is KGHSH and CDR2 is LQKENI. This CDR3 reads CASSPRSGRYEQYF. The CDR3 nucleotides read TGTGCCAGCTCACCACGTAGCGGGCGGTACGAGCAGTACTTC. Together with reference TRBV18 and TRBJ2-7, the CDR3 gives the full variable domain: NAGVMQNPRHLVRRRGQEARLRCSPMKGHSHVYWYRQLPEEGLKFMVYLQKENIIDESGMPKERFSAEFPKEGPSILRIQQVVRGDSAAYFCASSPRSGRYEQYFGPGTRLTVT.

This chain connects TRBV6-5 to TRBJ2-6, with a tentative D call TRBD1 (6 bases). The CDR3 runs 15 residues. Germline assignment: CDR1 MNHEY and CDR2 SVGAGI. V gave up 6 bases and J gave up 0 bases, with 9 bases separating them. DNA of the CDR3: TGTGCCAGCAGGGACAGCCGCTCTGGGGCCAACGTCCTGACTTTC. Protein product: CASRDSRSGANVLTF.

The gene calls are TRBV7-3 and TRBJ2-7, with D uncertain. Germline CDR1 is SGHTA and CDR2 is FQGTGA. The V end was cut by 5 bases, the J end by 3 bases, with 17 bases between. The CDR3 covers 15 residues. CDR3 in amino acids: CASSVQVGTVYEQYF. The CDR3 coding sequence is TGTGCCAGCAGCGTACAAGTAGGAACAGTCTACGAGCAGTACTTC.

This clone was detected a few times. The V gene is TRBV28, the J gene TRBJ1-5; no clear D gene. The CDR3 is 14 residues long. V was shortened by 3 bases and J by 4 bases, with 10 bases between the two germline ends. CDR1 and CDR2 (germline): MDHEN, SYDVKM. The CDR3 loop reads CASSFSGRNQPQHF. In DNA form, the CDR3 reads TGTGCCAGCAGTTTCTCCGGGAGAAATCAGCCCCAGCATTTT. Looking up the rest from reference TRBV28 and TRBJ1-5 gives the full variable domain: DVKVTQSSRYLVKRTGEKVFLECVQDMDHENMFWYRQDPGLGLRLIYFSYDVKMKEKGDIPEGYSVSREKKERFSLILESASTNQTSMYLCASSFSGRNQPQHFGDGTRLSIL.